Listed below are T cell receptor beta chains from one sample, sequenced in a study of T cell repertoires in aging, cancer and after chemotherapy. A single record per CDR3 protein comes from TCRdb applying MiXCR to the multiplex PCR reads. The sample includes roughly 18,000 distinct CDR3 sequences, around 40% of them seen just once. Specimen: blood. The receptors stem from a human donor with a solid tumor. The CDR3 runs from the conserved cysteine through the conserved F or W. A D gene is named only where the DNA matches it firmly. Expanded clones are given a class, and other clones once, few, many or no size at all.

clone size: -
D gene: -
J gene: TRBJ2-7
V gene: TRBV6-5
CDR3 DNA: TGTGCCAGCAGCCCCCGGGGTGGGTCCTACGAGCAGTACTTC
CDR3 protein: CASSPRGGSYEQYF

clone size: -
D gene: TRBD2
J gene: TRBJ2-5
V gene: TRBV13
CDR3 DNA: TGTGCCAGCAGCTACACTAGCGGGAGTTTTTCAGAGACCCAGTACTTC
CDR3 protein: CASSYTSGSFSETQYF

clone size: -
D gene: -
J gene: TRBJ2-3
V gene: TRBV10-3
CDR3 DNA: TGTGCCATCACCCCAACGACGGGATCGGATACGCAGTATTTT
CDR3 protein: CAITPTTGSDTQYF

clone size: -
D gene: -
J gene: TRBJ1-5
V gene: TRBV12-3/TRBV12-4
CDR3 DNA: TGTGCCAGCGAACTGGGGGGCAGGGCTGGTCAGCCCCAGCATTTT
CDR3 protein: CASELGGRAGQPQHF

clone size: -
D gene: TRBD1
J gene: TRBJ2-7
V gene: TRBV5-5
CDR3 DNA: TGTGCCAGCTGGGGGACAGGGGTCGACGAGCAGTACTTC
CDR3 protein: CASWGTGVDEQYF

clone size: few
D gene: -
J gene: TRBJ1-5
V gene: TRBV6-2/TRBV6-3
CDR3 DNA: TGTGCCAGCAGTTATAGCGAGAATCAGCCCCAGCATTTT
CDR3 protein: CASSYSENQPQHF

clone size: medium-sized
D gene: TRBD1
J gene: TRBJ1-3
V gene: TRBV6-1
CDR3 DNA: TGTGCCAGCAGTGAACCGTACAGGGGGATTCCTGGAAACACCATATATTTT
CDR3 protein: CASSEPYRGIPGNTIYF

clone size: medium-sized
D gene: -
J gene: TRBJ2-5
V gene: TRBV6-1
CDR3 DNA: TGTGCCAGCATCCGGGAGCGCCAAGAGACCCAGTACTTC
CDR3 protein: CASIRERQETQYF

clone size: once
D gene: TRBD2
J gene: TRBJ2-5
V gene: TRBV30
CDR3 DNA: TGTGCCTGCCGACTAGCGGGAGGGCCGTTGGAGACCCAGTACTTC
CDR3 protein: CACRLAGGPLETQYF

clone size: -
D gene: -
J gene: TRBJ1-1
V gene: TRBV6-2/TRBV6-3
CDR3 DNA: TGTGCCAGCAGCGCGGTGGAGAACACTGAAGCTTTCTTT
CDR3 protein: CASSAVENTEAFF

clone size: -
D gene: TRBD2
J gene: TRBJ2-4
V gene: TRBV12-3/TRBV12-4
CDR3 DNA: TGTGCCAGCAGTTTACCCAGACTAGCGGGAGGGAGAAACATTCAGTACTTC
CDR3 protein: CASSLPRLAGGRNIQYF

clone size: few
D gene: TRBD2
J gene: TRBJ2-5
V gene: TRBV6-5
CDR3 DNA: TGTGCCAGCAGACCCCCGGGACTAGTCAGGACCCAGTACTTC
CDR3 protein: CASRPPGLVRTQYF

clone size: few
D gene: -
J gene: TRBJ2-7
V gene: TRBV5-1
CDR3 DNA: TGCGCCAGCAGCTTCCCTAGCGAGTACGAGCAGTACTTC
CDR3 protein: CASSFPSEYEQYF

clone size: -
D gene: TRBD2
J gene: TRBJ2-3
V gene: TRBV6-2/TRBV6-3
CDR3 DNA: TGTGCCAGCAGTTCATTGGCCGGACTAGCGGGAAGAACAGATACGCAGTATTTT
CDR3 protein: CASSSLAGLAGRTDTQYF

clone size: -
D gene: TRBD1
J gene: TRBJ1-4
V gene: TRBV7-9
CDR3 DNA: TGTGCCAGCAGCCTGGACAGGGGAGGTGAAAAACTGTTTTTT
CDR3 protein: CASSLDRGGEKLFF

clone size: -
D gene: -
J gene: TRBJ1-2
V gene: TRBV6-1
CDR3 DNA: TGTGCCAGCAGTCCTTCTAGGCGCGTCTATGGCTACACCTTC
CDR3 protein: CASSPSRRVYGYTF

clone size: -
D gene: -
J gene: TRBJ2-3
V gene: TRBV30
CDR3 DNA: TGTGCCTGGAGTATGTCGGTGGGCGATACGCAGTATTTT
CDR3 protein: CAWSMSVGDTQYF

clone size: few
D gene: -
J gene: TRBJ2-7
V gene: TRBV10-3
CDR3 DNA: TGTGCCATCAGTGAGTCGGCGGGGCTGGAGCAGTACTTC
CDR3 protein: CAISESAGLEQYF

clone size: few
D gene: -
J gene: TRBJ1-2
V gene: TRBV15
CDR3 DNA: TGTGCCACCAGCAGAGTCAATTATGGCTACACCTTC
CDR3 protein: CATSRVNYGYTF

clone size: -
D gene: -
J gene: TRBJ2-2
V gene: TRBV6-4
CDR3 DNA: TGTGCCAGCAGTGAAGGCTCAACCGGGGAGCTGTTTTTT
CDR3 protein: CASSEGSTGELFF

clone size: few
D gene: -
J gene: TRBJ2-2
V gene: TRBV6-5
CDR3 DNA: TGTGCCAGCACCAACAGGGGACTAGACACCGGGGAGCTGTTTTTT
CDR3 protein: CASTNRGLDTGELFF

clone size: -
D gene: -
J gene: TRBJ1-2
V gene: TRBV6-1
CDR3 DNA: TGTGCCAGCAGTGGCCTGGAGGGCTATGTATCCGGCTACACCTTC
CDR3 protein: CASSGLEGYVSGYTF

clone size: -
D gene: -
J gene: TRBJ1-2
V gene: TRBV29-1
CDR3 DNA: TGCAGCGTTGATTTTCGCGGGCGCGGCTACACCTTC
CDR3 protein: CSVDFRGRGYTF